The rows below give T cell receptor beta chains drawn from one sample of a study of blood T cell repertoires in COVID-19. TCRdb's copy holds only in-frame clones and misses some; the assay was immunoSEQ multiplex PCR. The top ten hold 10% to 15% of the sample, which has approximately 440,000 clones, approximately 89% seen once. The sequenced material came from peripheral blood. These receptors were collected from a woman in her 50s with COVID-19, enrolled during active disease. The CDR3 runs from the conserved cysteine through the conserved F or W. D genes are given only for firm matches. Size tells how often a clone was seen (once, few, many) or the class of an expanded clone, and some rows leave it out.

v_call: TRBV6-5; d_call: TRBD1; clone_size: -; j_call: TRBJ1-1; cdr3_aa: CASDATGDTEAFF; cdr3_nt: TGTGCCAGCGATGCCACAGGGGACACTGAAGCTTTCTTT
v_call: TRBV6-5; d_call: TRBD1; clone_size: -; j_call: TRBJ1-2; cdr3_aa: CASRYDRDRLRGYTF; cdr3_nt: TGTGCCAGCAGATATGACAGGGACCGTCTTAGAGGCTACACCTTC
v_call: TRBV6-5; d_call: TRBD2; clone_size: -; j_call: TRBJ2-3; cdr3_aa: CASSYSGARPDTQYF; cdr3_nt: TGTGCCAGCAGTTATAGCGGGGCACGCCCAGATACGCAGTATTTT
v_call: TRBV7-3; d_call: -; clone_size: -; j_call: TRBJ1-2; cdr3_aa: CASSSDGGDGYTF; cdr3_nt: TGTGCCAGCAGCTCAGACGGCGGAGATGGCTACACCTTC
v_call: TRBV12-3/TRBV12-4; d_call: -; clone_size: -; j_call: TRBJ1-4; cdr3_aa: CASSFTTEKLFF; cdr3_nt: TGTGCCAGCAGTTTCACTACCGAAAAACTGTTTTTT
v_call: TRBV9; d_call: TRBD2; clone_size: -; j_call: TRBJ2-1; cdr3_aa: CASSPESGLAGGNNEQFF; cdr3_nt: TGTGCCAGCAGCCCTGAATCAGGACTAGCGGGGGGTAACAATGAGCAGTTCTTC
v_call: TRBV5-1; d_call: TRBD2; clone_size: -; j_call: TRBJ2-2; cdr3_aa: CATTPGTSGGPRELFF; cdr3_nt: TGCGCCACCACCCCCGGGACTAGCGGGGGGCCGAGGGAGCTGTTTTTT
v_call: TRBV6-2/TRBV6-3; d_call: -; clone_size: -; j_call: TRBJ1-1; cdr3_aa: CASSYSQVQNTEAFF; cdr3_nt: TGTGCCAGCAGTTACTCCCAGGTGCAGAACACTGAAGCTTTCTTT
v_call: TRBV28; d_call: -; clone_size: -; j_call: TRBJ2-7; cdr3_aa: CASSLGTADSYEQYF; cdr3_nt: TGTGCCAGCAGTTTAGGAACAGCAGACTCCTACGAGCAGTACTTC
v_call: TRBV20-1; d_call: -; clone_size: -; j_call: TRBJ2-1; cdr3_aa: CSAVRAAEFF; cdr3_nt: TGCAGTGCTGTCCGTGCGGCGGAGTTCTTC
v_call: TRBV7-2; d_call: -; clone_size: -; j_call: TRBJ1-2; cdr3_aa: CASSLQRAGGYTF; cdr3_nt: TGTGCCAGCAGCTTACAGAGGGCGGGTGGCTACACCTTC
v_call: TRBV30; d_call: -; clone_size: -; j_call: TRBJ1-2; cdr3_aa: CACIIGSLPDYTF; cdr3_nt: TGTGCCTGTATTATTGGGAGCCTGCCGGACTACACCTTC
v_call: TRBV2; d_call: -; clone_size: -; j_call: TRBJ1-1; cdr3_aa: CASSERGTEAFF; cdr3_nt: TGTGCCAGCAGTGAGCGGGGGACTGAAGCTTTCTTT
v_call: TRBV6-5; d_call: -; clone_size: -; j_call: TRBJ2-3; cdr3_aa: CASRRQISTDTQYF; cdr3_nt: TGTGCCAGCAGACGACAGATTAGCACAGATACGCAGTATTTT
v_call: TRBV18; d_call: -; clone_size: once; j_call: TRBJ1-5; cdr3_aa: CASSSRTNQPQHF; cdr3_nt: TGTGCCAGCTCATCCCGGACAAATCAGCCCCAGCATTTT
v_call: TRBV5-1; d_call: TRBD1; clone_size: -; j_call: TRBJ2-3; cdr3_aa: CASSYRDRETDTQYF; cdr3_nt: TGCGCCAGCAGCTACCGGGACAGGGAGACAGATACGCAGTATTTT
v_call: TRBV3-1/TRBV3-2; d_call: -; clone_size: -; j_call: TRBJ1-3; cdr3_aa: CASSQDAGRGNTIYF; cdr3_nt: TGTGCCAGCAGCCAAGATGCAGGGCGAGGAAACACCATATATTTT
v_call: TRBV24-1; d_call: -; clone_size: -; j_call: TRBJ2-1; cdr3_aa: CATRQGTSYEQFF; cdr3_nt: TGTGCCACCCGCCAGGGAACGTCGTATGAGCAGTTCTTC
v_call: TRBV5-6; d_call: TRBD1; clone_size: -; j_call: TRBJ2-1; cdr3_aa: CASSYLGQGPFNEQFF; cdr3_nt: TGTGCCAGCAGCTACCTTGGACAGGGGCCGTTTAATGAGCAGTTCTTC
v_call: TRBV10-1; d_call: TRBD1; clone_size: -; j_call: TRBJ2-2; cdr3_aa: CAKGQAITGELFF; cdr3_nt: TGCGCCAAGGGACAGGCGATCACCGGGGAGCTGTTTTTT
v_call: TRBV5-1; d_call: -; clone_size: -; j_call: TRBJ1-2; cdr3_aa: CASRLGQENGYTF; cdr3_nt: TGCGCCAGCAGGCTGGGACAAGAGAATGGCTACACCTTC
v_call: TRBV20-1; d_call: -; clone_size: -; j_call: TRBJ1-1; cdr3_aa: CSALPHREAFF; cdr3_nt: TGCAGTGCCCTCCCACACCGCGAAGCTTTCTTT
v_call: TRBV11-2; d_call: -; clone_size: -; j_call: TRBJ1-2; cdr3_aa: CASSFSGTNYGYTF; cdr3_nt: TGTGCCAGCAGCTTTTCGGGTACTAACTATGGCTACACCTTC
v_call: TRBV15; d_call: -; clone_size: -; j_call: TRBJ1-4; cdr3_aa: CATSRNAGNEKLFF; cdr3_nt: TGTGCCACCAGCCGGAATGCGGGTAATGAAAAACTGTTTTTT
v_call: TRBV7-9; d_call: TRBD1; clone_size: once; j_call: TRBJ2-2; cdr3_aa: CASSLPPFRDRGSGELFF; cdr3_nt: TGTGCCAGCAGCTTACCCCCGTTCCGGGACAGGGGATCCGGGGAGCTGTTTTTT
v_call: TRBV30; d_call: -; clone_size: few; j_call: TRBJ1-5; cdr3_aa: CAVEYAGGGNQPQHF; cdr3_nt: TGTGCCGTGGAATACGCCGGGGGGGGCAATCAGCCCCAGCATTTT
v_call: TRBV7-3; d_call: TRBD1; clone_size: few; j_call: TRBJ1-1; cdr3_aa: CASSSSGGTEAFF; cdr3_nt: TGTGCCAGCAGCTCCTCAGGGGGCACTGAAGCTTTCTTT
v_call: TRBV27; d_call: -; clone_size: -; j_call: TRBJ2-2; cdr3_aa: CASSPVPNTGELFF; cdr3_nt: TGTGCCAGCAGTCCCGTCCCGAACACCGGGGAGCTGTTTTTT